This T cell receptor (beta chain) was retrieved from a study of blood T cell repertoires in COVID-19. Overall study context: PBMCs, B-cell-depleted T cells, or T cells were the source of the cDNA or gDNA that made up the material.

Profiled with immunoSEQ multiplex PCR; TCRdb holds only in-frame clones, not every one. Of 110,000 to 150,000 clones in the sample, 65% to 90% were seen once. Germline V CDR1 and CDR2: SGHDT, YYEEEE. The CDR3 runs to 14 residues. V lost 0 bases, J lost 8 bases, and 14 bases lay in between. The chain employs TRBV5-6 and TRBJ1-2, with a weak D call TRBD1 (5 bases). The sample taken for sequencing was peripheral blood. The TCR sequence derives from a man aged 60-69 years with active or convalescent COVID-19. The CDR3: CASSLETASYGYTF. CDR3 DNA sequence: TGTGCCAGCAGCTTGGAGACAGCTAGTTACGGCTACACCTTC.